The 23 T cell receptor beta chains listed next were all sequenced from one sample in a study of cytomegalovirus exposure and HLA in healthy donors. Using immunoSEQ multiplex PCR, the repertoire was profiled, and TCRdb retains in-frame clones only, with some absent. The sample includes some 130,000 clones, 75% to 90% seen only once; the top ten take around 1.2%. Sequenced material: PBMCs. The receptors were gathered from a woman under 30 in good health and CMV-seronegative.

In nucleotides, the CDR3 is TGTGCCAGCTCACCACAAGGGGGTGACAATCAGCCCCAGCATTTT. It specifies CASSPQGGDNQPQHF. V usage is TRBV18 and J usage is TRBJ1-5; tentatively, D is TRBD1 (6 bases). This CDR3 contains 15 residues. The germline CDR1 and CDR2 sequences are KGHSH and LQKENI. V was shortened by 1 base and J by 3 bases, with 10 bases between the two germline ends.

Of note for this clone: The same CDR3 arises from other DNA sequences in this sample as well. This rearrangement joins TRBV18 to TRBJ1-1; TRBD1 agrees at 7 bases. V trimming: 6 bases; J trimming: 1 base; junction bases outside the gene matches: 5. CDR3 size: 14 residues. Germline V gene lookup returns CDR1 KGHSH and CDR2 LQKENI. The CDR3 DNA reads as TGTGCCAGCTCGCCAGGACAGGAGAACACTGAAGCTTTCTTT. As protein: CASSPGQENTEAFF.

The chain combines TRBV9 with TRBJ2-1, with 9 bases identical to TRBD1. The CDR3 consists of 15 residues. CDR1 and CDR2 from the germline V gene are SGDLS and YYNGEE. V was pared by 7 bases and J by 4 bases, with 9 bases of the junction left unmatched. The CDR3 DNA sequence: TGTGCCAGCGGAAAAGCCGGGACAGGGTACAATGAGCAGTTCTTC. Its translation: CASGKAGTGYNEQFF.

This clone was picked up many times. V usage is TRBV6-8 and J usage is TRBJ1-5; TRBD1 matches at 12 bases. Per germline, CDR1 MNHGY and CDR2 SAAAGT. V lost 6 bases and J lost 4; bases outside the gene matches: 19. This CDR3 has 20 amino acids. Here the CDR3 reads CASSHPAAGQGAEGNQPQHF. The CDR3 DNA reads as TGTGCCAGCAGCCACCCGGCAGCGGGACAGGGGGCCGAGGGTAATCAGCCCCAGCATTTT.

This chain's CDR3 is CASQVDTDTQYF. DNA of the CDR3: TGTGCCAGTCAGGTGGACACAGATACGCAGTATTTT. This chain uses TRBV7-9 with TRBJ2-3; D is undetermined. The CDR3 covers 12 residues. Trimming took 9 bases from V and 2 from J, leaving 9 bases between them. Germline lookup yields CDR1 SEHNR and CDR2 FQNEAQ (reference sequence).

The genes are TRBV29-1 and TRBJ2-1; D perhaps matches TRBD1 (5 bases). CDR1 is SQVTM and CDR2 is ANQGSEA in the germline V gene. V dropped 5 bases and J dropped 0 bases, with 14 bases sitting between them. This CDR3 is built from 15 residues. CDR3 sequence (DNA): TGCAGCGTTTCCAGGGATTTCTTCTCCTACAATGAGCAGTTCTTC. As protein: CSVSRDFFSYNEQFF.

This sequence joins TRBV20-1 and TRBJ2-7; tentatively, D is TRBD2 (5 bases). Looked up from germline, CDR1 is DFQATT and CDR2 is SNEGSKA (reference sequence). Trimming pared 2 bases from V and 4 bases from J, leaving 6 bases between. This CDR3 region has 11 residues. The CDR3 DNA reads TGCAGTGCTAGAAGGAGGTACGAGCAGTACTTC. Its protein is CSARRRYEQYF.

The V and J genes are TRBV27 and TRBJ2-1; 10 bases fit TRBD2. The CDR3 sequence is 17 residues long. Per the germline V gene, CDR1 is MNHEY and CDR2 is SMNVEV (reference sequence). After removal of 4 bases from V and 6 bases from J, the junction contained 12 bases not matched to a gene. The CDR3 here is CASSSKAGGTIFNEQFF. DNA of the CDR3: TGTGCCAGCAGTTCAAAAGCGGGGGGGACTATCTTCAATGAGCAGTTCTTC.

This clone appeared a few times. The gene calls are TRBV29-1 and TRBJ1-1, with TRBD1 as a possible D gene (5 bases). Trimming stripped 7 bases from V and 4 bases from J, with 13 bases between. The CDR3 contains 12 residues. Germline values: CDR1 SQVTM, CDR2 ANQGSEA. The CDR3 loop is CSAPHQGTEAFF. The DNA of the CDR3 is TGCAGCGCCCCCCACCAGGGCACTGAAGCTTTCTTT.

In regard to this clone: The same CDR3 also results from other DNA sequences found in this sample. The chain recombines TRBV29-1 with TRBJ2-7; 8 bases align to TRBD2. Germline CDR1 SQVTM, CDR2 ANQGSEA. V dropped 6 bases and J dropped 2; count of bases not matched to a gene: 3. The CDR3 has 12 residues. This CDR3 reads CSVGRGAYEQYF. Written as DNA, the CDR3 is TGCAGCGTCGGGCGGGGGGCCTACGAGCAGTACTTC.

The chain recombines TRBV10-2 with TRBJ1-1, with no clear D. Germline CDR1 and CDR2: WSHSY and SAAADI. CDR3 length: 13 amino acids. The V and J ends lost 3 bases and 5 bases respectively, with 10 bases between them. The CDR3: CASSDRGLTEAFF. CDR3 bases: TGCGCCAGCAGTGACCGAGGGTTAACTGAAGCTTTCTTT.

This clone was found a few times. The chain recombines TRBV27 with TRBJ1-6, with D possibly being TRBD1 (6 bases). Germline V CDR1 and CDR2: MNHEY, SMNVEV (reference sequence). The CDR3 consists of 14 residues. The ends were cut back, 6 bases at V and 10 bases at J, with 16 bases in the middle. In DNA form, the CDR3 reads TGTGCCAGCAGCGGGGGGGGGCCGAGGTCACCCCTCCACTTT. Amino acid sequence: CASSGGGPRSPLHF.

V is TRBV5-1 and J is TRBJ1-1, with 8 positions matching TRBD1. The length of the CDR3 is 14 residues. With 4 bases clipped from V and 5 bases from J, the junction kept 7 bases outside the gene matches. The germline V gene has CDR1 SGHRS and CDR2 YFSETQ. In nucleotides, the CDR3 is TGCGCCAGCAGCCGTGGACAGGGATATACTGAAGCTTTCTTT. Translating gives CASSRGQGYTEAFF.

This clone appeared a single time. The J gene is TRBJ2-7, the V gene TRBV19, with D perhaps TRBD1 (5 bases). V was cut by 3 bases and J by 3 bases, with 9 bases left in between. CDR3 length equals 13 residues. The germline V gene encodes CDR1 LNHDA and CDR2 SQIVND (reference sequence). In nucleotides, the CDR3 is TGTGCCAGTAGTATCAGGACACGCTACGAGCAGTACTTC. Translated, it gives CASSIRTRYEQYF.

The J gene is TRBJ1-1, the V gene TRBV18, with a weak D call TRBD1 (6 bases). V was clipped by 2 bases and J by 5 bases, with 18 bases between them. The CDR3 is 16 amino acids. The germline V gene encodes CDR1 KGHSH and CDR2 LQKENI. The CDR3 is CASSPRFTGKVTEAFF. The CDR3 region has the DNA TGTGCCAGCTCACCAAGATTTACAGGGAAAGTGACTGAAGCTTTCTTT.

The V and J genes are TRBV27 and TRBJ2-7, with D possibly being TRBD2 (7 bases). Germline V gene data show CDR1 as MNHEY and CDR2 as SMNVEV (reference sequence). V was trimmed by 6 bases and J by 7 bases, leaving 19 bases between them. This CDR3 spans 14 amino acids. CDR3 residues: CASSSLGGRGEQYF. The CDR3, as DNA: TGTGCCAGCAGCTCATTGGGGGGGCGGGGGGAGCAGTACTTC.

This clone was counted once. The CDR3 spells CASSTKGRGGSTEAFF. The CDR3 DNA sequence: TGTGCCAGCAGTACTAAAGGTCGGGGGGGAAGCACTGAAGCTTTCTTT. V and J are TRBV27 and TRBJ1-1, with a tentative D call TRBD1 (5 bases). The germline V gene encodes CDR1 MNHEY and CDR2 SMNVEV (reference sequence). V was shortened by 5 bases and J by 4 bases, with 20 bases between the two germline ends. The CDR3 has 16 residues.

This chain connects TRBV19 to TRBJ1-2; D is unresolved. Trimming removed 7 bases from V and 11 bases from J, with 17 bases in between. Germline V gives CDR1 LNHDA, CDR2 SQIVND (reference sequence). The CDR3 extends over 12 amino acids. CDR3 amino acids: CASTGSTRGYTF. In DNA form, the CDR3 reads TGTGCCAGTACAGGCAGCACCCGAGGGTACACCTTC.

This clone was detected once. The rearrangement links TRBV2 to TRBJ1-1; 11 bases match TRBD1. Germline-derived CDR1 and CDR2 are SNHLY and FYNNEI. This CDR3 spans 13 amino acids. Losses at the gene ends were 6 bases for V and 3 bases for J; bases not matched to a gene: 0. CDR3 region: CASRGQGDTEAFF. CDR3 bases: TGTGCCAGCAGGGGACAGGGGGACACTGAAGCTTTCTTT.

This sequence joins TRBV2 and TRBJ2-2; TRBD1 aligns across 8 bases. V shed 2 bases and J 5 bases; nucleotides not matched to a gene: 1. Germline V gives CDR1 SNHLY, CDR2 FYNNEI. The CDR3 covers 14 residues. The CDR3: CASSEQGATGELFF. In DNA form, the CDR3 reads TGTGCCAGCAGTGAACAGGGGGCAACCGGGGAGCTGTTTTTT.

The chain is built from TRBV19 and TRBJ1-2; perhaps TRBD1 as D (6 bases). The CDR3 loop spans 16 amino acids. Germline V gives CDR1 LNHDA, CDR2 SQIVND (reference sequence). Trimming took off 8 bases at V and 4 bases at J, with 23 bases between the two ends. CDR3 DNA sequence: TGTGCCAGTGGAGAGCGACAGGTCCGCAACCTCTATGGCTACACCTTC. Protein: CASGERQVRNLYGYTF.

This sequence joins TRBV5-1 and TRBJ2-1; D gene ambiguous. CDR1 SGHRS and CDR2 YFSETQ come from the germline V gene. This CDR3 has 15 residues. The V end lost 0 bases, the J end lost 0 bases, and 7 bases lay between the germline ends. CDR3 sequence (DNA): TGCGCCAGCAGCTTGGGCCTTAGCTCCTACAATGAGCAGTTCTTC. Translating it yields CASSLGLSSYNEQFF.

The chain couples TRBV4-1 to TRBJ1-3; TRBD1 agrees at 10 bases. Losses at the gene ends were 4 bases for V and 2 bases for J; bases not matched to a gene: 5. This CDR3 spans 16 amino acids. Germline V gene data show CDR1 as MGHRA and CDR2 as YSYEKL. CDR3 coding DNA: TGCGCCAGCAGCCGTCGGGACAGGGGTGCTGGAAACACCATATATTTT. Protein product: CASSRRDRGAGNTIYF.